This record looks at one T cell receptor beta chain sequence and its context. The antigen remains unidentified. These data belong to a study of shared clonotypes between healthy human individuals. Data came from immunoSEQ multiplex PCR; TCRdb stores just in-frame clones and leaves some out. The sample lists some 2.4 million clones, 93% occurring once. Caucasian adults living in Nashville, Tennessee, provided all samples. Study conclusions and caveats: A limitation of the genetic and exposure-history diversity represented arose from few donors. Some clonotypes were shared by all four sorted-subset donors, while others were not shared. The non-shared ones had lower generation probabilities than the shared ones. With a handful of donors compared, 4% to 5.5% of naive CD4 clonotypes were shared.

The CDR3 contains 14 residues. The germline V gene has CDR1 SGHNT and CDR2 YYREEE (reference sequence). V was pared by 4 bases and J by 2 bases, with 3 bases of the junction left unmatched. Sequences were obtained from naive CD4+ T cells from PBMCs. Specified subset: CD45RA+ positively selected. The receptor's source is a man aged 18 to 30 in good health. Some clones in this sample may be carry-over from other donors' samples. The chain has TRBV5-4 and TRBJ2-1, with TRBD2 matching 7 bases. This CDR3 is CASSRSGPYNEQFF. As DNA, the CDR3 is TGTGCCAGCAGCCGTAGCGGGCCCTACAATGAGCAGTTCTTC.